This T cell receptor beta chain was obtained from a study of Ad26.COV2.S vaccination and SARS-CoV-2 variants. Germline V gene data show CDR1 as SGHRS and CDR2 as YFSETQ. The CDR3 length is 15 residues. V shed 0 bases and J 10 bases; nucleotides not matched to a gene: 9. Produced via immunoSEQ multiplex PCR; TCRdb's table is partial and in-frame only. The sample lists more than 300,000 clones, about 89% seen once, with just under 5% in the top ten. As to treatment: roughly 19 received Ad26.COV2.S at low or high dose, single or two shots; five or six received placebo; per-sample allocation not given. At day 63 after the first vaccine or placebo injection, samples were drawn.

The rearrangement joins TRBV5-1 to TRBJ2-1, with 8 bases lining up with TRBD2. Sequences were derived from peripheral blood, sampled in a trial of Ad26.COV2.S vaccine versus placebo. The sequence came from a person between 18 and 60 years old who received the Ad26.COV2.S COVID-19 vaccine or a placebo. CDR3 amino acids: CASSLVPAGEDEQFF. Here the CDR3 DNA reads TGCGCCAGCAGCTTGGTTCCAGCGGGGGAGGACGAGCAGTTCTTC.